This passage covers 8 T cell receptor beta chains from one sample sequenced in a study of spatial heterogeneity in lung cancer. TCRdb analysed the 5' RACE reads with MiXCR anew, one entry per CDR3 protein. The table shows about 22,000 distinct CDR3 sequences, with about 4.5% occurring only once. Time point specified: sample taken at primary tumor resection. Unsorted whole RNA from tumor, nontumor lung or frozen PBMC underwent sequencing. Sequenced here: PBMCs, sampled at surgery. These receptors were obtained from a male donor with early-stage non-small cell lung cancer.

This clonotype occurred many times. The gene calls are TRBV7-2 and TRBJ1-1; D ambiguous. The V gene's germline CDR1 is SGHTA and CDR2 FQGNSA. The CDR3 spans 13 residues. Trimming shortened V by 5 bases and J by 4 bases, and 11 bases separated the two germline ends. The CDR3 DNA reads TGTGCCAGCAGCCCGGGGTGGAGCACTGAAGCTTTCTTT. Residues: CASSPGWSTEAFF. The entire variable domain, with the rest obtained from reference TRBV7-2 and TRBJ1-1, is as follows: GAGVSQSPSNKVTEKGKDVELRCDPISGHTALYWYRQSLGQGLEFLIYFQGNSAPDKSGLPSDRFSAERTGGSVSTLTIQRTQQEDSAVYLCASSPGWSTEAFFGQGTRLTVV.

This clonotype has a count of ten or more. This chain connects TRBV7-2 to TRBJ2-1, with 10 bases fitting TRBD2. This CDR3 has 17 amino acids. Germline lookup yields CDR1 SGHTA and CDR2 FQGNSA. Trimming cost V 1 base and J 6 bases; bases outside gene matches: 9. The CDR3 region is CASSLGSAGGSTNEQFF. In DNA form, the CDR3 reads TGTGCCAGCAGCTTAGGTTCAGCGGGAGGGTCGACCAATGAGCAGTTCTTC.

The rearrangement links TRBV20-1 to TRBJ2-1; 11 bases line up with TRBD1. The germline V gene has CDR1 DFQATT and CDR2 SNEGSKA (reference sequence). Germline trimming cut 6 bases from V and 4 bases from J; bases unmatched to any gene: 8. This CDR3 is built from 15 residues. The CDR3 is CSADDGTGGYNEQFF. Written as DNA, the CDR3 is TGCAGTGCCGACGACGGGACAGGGGGATACAATGAGCAGTTCTTC.

Ten or more counts support this clonotype. This chain uses TRBV5-1 with TRBJ2-7; a possible D gene is TRBD2 (5 bases). Germline V CDR1 and CDR2: SGHRS, YFSETQ. Trimming removed 0 bases from V and 4 bases from J, with 11 bases in between. The CDR3 has 14 amino acids. The CDR3 coding sequence is TGCGCCAGCAGCTTGGCCGAGGGAAGGTACGAGCAGTACTTC. Translation gives CASSLAEGRYEQYF.

This chain connects TRBV28 to TRBJ1-2; D remains ambiguous. CDR3 length: 10 amino acids. Looked up from germline, CDR1 is MDHEN and CDR2 is SYDVKM. Deletions cut 3 bases from V and 7 bases from J, with 3 bases between. CDR3 in DNA: TGTGCCAGCAGTTTTCTTGGCTACACCTTC. Its translation is CASSFLGYTF.

This clonotype was picked up many times. The chain recombines TRBV19 with TRBJ1-5; D gene ambiguous. The length of the CDR3 is 13 residues. The ends were cut back, 3 bases at V and 6 bases at J, with 9 bases in the middle. CDR1 is LNHDA and CDR2 is SQIVND in the germline V gene (reference sequence). The CDR3, as DNA: TGTGCCAGTAGTATCCAGGACGGTCAGCCCCAGCATTTT. Translating gives CASSIQDGQPQHF.

The sample holds many counts of this clonotype. The J gene is TRBJ1-1, the V gene TRBV7-9; 8 bases match TRBD1. The J segment lost 7 bases and the V segment lost 5 bases, leaving 9 bases of the junction unmatched. CDR1 is SEHNR and CDR2 is FQNEAQ in the germline V gene (reference sequence). The CDR3 loop spans 14 amino acids. CDR3 nucleotides: TGTGCCAGCAGCCCCCTGACAGGGGAGGGTGAAGCTTTCTTT. Protein sequence: CASSPLTGEGEAFF.

V is TRBV20-1 and J is TRBJ2-3, with D unresolved. The CDR3 contains 13 residues. Germline V gene sequence: CDR1 DFQATT, CDR2 SNEGSKA (reference sequence). V was cut by 3 bases and J by 5 bases, with 12 bases left in between. This CDR3 reads CSASFTAGDTQYF. The CDR3 DNA reads as TGCAGTGCTAGTTTCACTGCCGGAGATACGCAGTATTTT.